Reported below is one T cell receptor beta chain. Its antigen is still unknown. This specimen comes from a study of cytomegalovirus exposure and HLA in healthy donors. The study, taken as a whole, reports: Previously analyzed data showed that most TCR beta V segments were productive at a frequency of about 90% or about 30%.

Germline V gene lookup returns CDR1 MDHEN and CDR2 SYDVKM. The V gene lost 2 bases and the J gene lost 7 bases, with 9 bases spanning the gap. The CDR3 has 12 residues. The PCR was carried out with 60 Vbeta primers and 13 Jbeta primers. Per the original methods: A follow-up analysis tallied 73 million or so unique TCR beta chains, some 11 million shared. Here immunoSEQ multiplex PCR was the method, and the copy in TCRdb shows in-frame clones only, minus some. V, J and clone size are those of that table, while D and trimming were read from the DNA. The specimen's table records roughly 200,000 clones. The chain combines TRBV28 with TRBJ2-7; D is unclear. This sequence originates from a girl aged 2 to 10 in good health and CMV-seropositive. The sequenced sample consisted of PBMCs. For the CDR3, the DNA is TGTGCCAGCAGTTTAATACTTCGGGAGCAGTACTTC. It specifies CASSLILREQYF.